This passage covers 17 T cell receptor beta chains from one sample sequenced in a study of blood T cell repertoires in COVID-19. Sequencing was performed with immunoSEQ multiplex PCR; in TCRdb, only in-frame clones are kept and a portion is missing. The table lists around 160,000 clones, around four fifths of them singletons. Sequenced sample: PBMCs or T cells enriched from blood (not recorded which). These receptors originate from a woman between 55 and 75 years old who had recovered from COVID-19.

A few counts support this clone. The V gene is TRBV28, the J gene TRBJ1-1, with D tentatively TRBD1 (5 bases). The CDR3 sequence is 15 residues long. CDR1 is MDHEN, CDR2 SYDVKM, per germline. Trimming took 7 bases from V and 8 from J, leaving 23 bases between them. DNA for the CDR3: TGTGCCAGCATTCGCGGGGGGGACTATACACTGGAAGCTTTCTTT. Translation: CASIRGGDYTLEAFF.

V gene TRBV27 combines with J gene TRBJ2-1, with D maybe TRBD2 (5 bases). Germline lookup yields CDR1 MNHEY and CDR2 SMNVEV (reference sequence). The CDR3 consists of 16 residues. V was shortened by 2 bases and J by 0 bases, with 11 bases between the two germline ends. The CDR3 DNA reads TGTGCCAGCAGTTTAGAGTTGGGGAGCTCCTACAATGAGCAGTTCTTC. Amino acids: CASSLELGSSYNEQFF.

This rearrangement joins TRBV7-9 to TRBJ1-1; D unclear. With 0 bases removed from V and 6 bases from J, the gap between germline ends came to 8 bases. The CDR3 consists of 13 residues. CDR1 and CDR2 (germline): SEHNR, FQNEAQ (reference sequence). The CDR3 nucleotides read TGTGCCAGCAGCTTAGCGGAGGCGGCTGAAGCTTTCTTT. This encodes CASSLAEAAEAFF.

This clone was counted between two and nine times. J is TRBJ1-5 and V is TRBV30, with D hard to call. V was cut by 0 bases and J by 7 bases, with 13 bases left in between. The CDR3 is 14 amino acids. CDR1 and CDR2 (germline): GTSNPN, SVGIG (reference sequence). The CDR3 DNA reads as TGTGCCTGGAGTGTACGAGGTTTTGGGCAGCCCCAGCATTTT. This gives the protein CAWSVRGFGQPQHF.

The rearrangement uses TRBV2 and TRBJ1-2; D gene uncertain. The V end lost 2 bases, the J end lost 8 bases, and 18 bases lay between the germline ends. Germline V CDR1 and CDR2: SNHLY, FYNNEI. The CDR3 loop spans 15 amino acids. The CDR3 spells CASSELRESTIGYTF. CDR3 in DNA: TGTGCCAGCAGTGAATTGAGGGAGTCCACTATCGGCTACACCTTC.

The chain uses TRBV7-9 and TRBJ2-5; TRBD2 matches at 7 bases. The CDR3 has 12 amino acids. J gave up 3 bases and V 5 bases, and 0 bases lay outside the gene matches. Per the germline V gene, CDR1 is SEHNR and CDR2 is FQNEAQ (reference sequence). This CDR3 reads CASSRGEETQYF. The DNA for the CDR3 is TGTGCCAGCAGCCGGGGGGAAGAGACCCAGTACTTC. The whole variable domain, filled in from reference TRBV7-9 and TRBJ2-5, reads DTGVSQNPRHKITKRGQNVTFRCDPISEHNRLYWYRQTLGQGPEFLTYFQNEAQLEKSRLLSDRFSAERPKGSFSTLEIQRTEQGDSAMYLCASSRGEETQYFGPGTRLLVL.

The chain employs TRBV19 and TRBJ1-1; D is ambiguous. The CDR3 runs 15 residues. CDR1 is LNHDA, CDR2 SQIVND, per germline (reference sequence). The V end was cut by 5 bases, the J end by 0 bases, with 13 bases between. The CDR3 here is CASSPASGVNTEAFF. The CDR3 DNA is TGTGCCAGTAGTCCGGCGAGCGGGGTGAACACTGAAGCTTTCTTT.

This chain links TRBV27 with TRBJ1-2; tentatively, D is TRBD1 (5 bases). The CDR3 contains 14 residues. Germline V CDR1 and CDR2: MNHEY, SMNVEV (reference sequence). Trimming stripped 1 base from V and 4 bases from J, with 10 bases between. CDR3 bases: TGTGCCAGCAGTTTATTAGGGGTCAGCTATGGCTACACCTTC. Its protein product is CASSLLGVSYGYTF.

The chain joins TRBV5-4 to TRBJ2-3, with TRBD2 matching over 15 bases. The V segment lost 2 bases and the J segment 6 bases; nucleotides outside the gene matches: 1. In germline, CDR1 is SGHNT, CDR2 YYREEE (reference sequence). The CDR3 is 15 amino acids. The CDR3 bases are TGTGCCAGCAGCTTTGGACTAGCGGGAGGGGATACGCAGTATTTT. Protein product: CASSFGLAGGDTQYF.

The chain is built from TRBV18 and TRBJ2-7; D is undetermined. Per the germline V gene, CDR1 is KGHSH and CDR2 is LQKENI. Trimming left V 0 bases short and J 2 bases short, with 8 bases between. This CDR3 has 14 amino acids. The CDR3, as DNA: TGTGCCAGCTCACCACCGGTGAGAACCTACGAGCAGTACTTC. Translating gives CASSPPVRTYEQYF.

The chain carries TRBV4-1 and TRBJ1-3; no firm D call. Trimming removed 0 bases at V and 0 bases at J, with 9 bases between. In germline, CDR1 is MGHRA, CDR2 YSYEKL. This CDR3 has 16 residues. The CDR3 sequence: CASSQDSSLSGNTIYF. The CDR3 DNA is TGCGCCAGCAGCCAAGATAGTTCCCTCTCTGGAAACACCATATATTTT.

The chain uses TRBV18 and TRBJ1-2; 7 nucleotides match TRBD1. Germline V gives CDR1 KGHSH, CDR2 LQKENI. V dropped 2 bases and J dropped 5; count of bases not matched to a gene: 8. The CDR3 is 15 residues long. The DNA of the CDR3 is TGTGCCAGCTCACCAAAACAGGGGACCTTATATGGCTACACCTTC. It encodes CASSPKQGTLYGYTF.

Comment on this clone: Other DNA sequences in the same sample also yield this CDR3. V is TRBV9 and J is TRBJ2-3, with 9 positions matching TRBD2. The CDR3 spans 15 residues. V was pared by 1 base and J by 1 base, with 1 base of the junction left unmatched. CDR1 SGDLS and CDR2 YYNGEE come from the germline V gene. The CDR3 nucleotides are TGTGCCAGCAGCGTATCTAGCGGGGGCACAGATACGCAGTATTTT. Encoded protein: CASSVSSGGTDTQYF. The full variable domain, with the rest looked up from reference TRBV9 and TRBJ2-3, is DSGVTQTPKHLITATGQRVTLRCSPRSGDLSVYWYQQSLDQGLQFLIQYYNGEERAKGNILERFSAQQFPDLHSELNLSSLELGDSALYFCASSVSSGGTDTQYFGPGTRLTVL.

The J gene is TRBJ2-1, the V gene TRBV11-2; tentative D call: TRBD2 (5 bases). The germline V gene encodes CDR1 SGHAT and CDR2 FQNNGV. The CDR3 is made up of 15 amino acids. The V end lost 5 bases, the J end lost 6 bases, and 17 bases lay between the germline ends. The CDR3 loop is CASSPQVAPSNEQFF. The DNA of the CDR3 is TGTGCCAGCAGCCCCCAAGTAGCGCCCAGCAATGAGCAGTTCTTC.

The J gene is TRBJ1-1, the V gene TRBV4-2, with TRBD1 matching over 8 bases. The CDR3 length is 19 residues. Germline V CDR1 and CDR2: LGHNA, YNFKEQ. V shed 6 bases, J shed 1 base, and the junction held 19 bases outside the gene matches. The CDR3 coding sequence is TGTGCCAGCAGGCTACCCCCAAGACAGGGGAAATTACAGAACACTGAAGCTTTCTTT. Its protein is CASRLPPRQGKLQNTEAFF.

This chain connects TRBV9 to TRBJ1-2, with D maybe TRBD1 (6 bases). Germline-derived CDR1 and CDR2 are SGDLS and YYNGEE. Deletions cut 4 bases from V and 4 bases from J, with 14 bases between. The CDR3 has 14 residues. The CDR3: CASSPRDMFYGYTF. As DNA, the CDR3 is TGTGCCAGCAGCCCAAGGGACATGTTCTATGGCTACACCTTC.

The chain couples TRBV24-1 to TRBJ2-2; D might be TRBD2 (6 bases). Germline values: CDR1 KGHDR, CDR2 SFDVKD. V lost 7 bases to trimming and J lost 4 bases, with 12 bases between them. This CDR3 has 14 amino acids. CDR3 residues: CATRTSRATGELFF. The CDR3 DNA follows: TGTGCCACCAGGACTAGTAGGGCCACCGGGGAGCTGTTTTTT.